This entry features one T cell receptor beta chain sequence. Antigen unknown. Sequencing used immunoSEQ multiplex PCR; TCRdb keeps in-frame clones, though not all of them. The sample lists fewer than 40,000 clones, more than 75% occurring once. The data originate from a study of T cells in localized non-small cell lung cancer. Notes on the study in general: In uninvolved adjacent lung, T cell clonality reached its highest value, exceeding tumor. It remains possible that heterogeneity exists, since only one tumor region was sequenced. The appearance of a median roughly 61 of the top 100 tumor clones was seen in adjacent lung. Longer overall survival was seen with higher T cell density measured in blood.

The CDR3 has 16 amino acids. Germline V gene sequence: CDR1 LNHNV, CDR2 YYDKDF (reference sequence). V lost 0 bases and J 3 bases, leaving 12 bases between the germline ends. The rearrangement joins TRBV15 to TRBJ1-5; D not certain. The receptor comes from a male donor aged 60 or over with stage III lung adenocarcinoma. This specimen was peripheral blood, taken before any cancer treatment. The CDR3 sequence: CATSRETNNVNQPQHF. For the CDR3, the DNA is TGTGCCACCAGCAGAGAGACTAACAATGTCAATCAGCCCCAGCATTTT. Together with reference TRBV15 and TRBJ1-5, the CDR3 gives the full variable domain: DAMVIQNPRYQVTQFGKPVTLSCSQTLNHNVMYWYQQKSSQAPKLLFHYYDKDFNNEADTPDNFQSRRPNTSFCFLDIRSPGLGDTAMYLCATSRETNNVNQPQHFGDGTRLSIL.